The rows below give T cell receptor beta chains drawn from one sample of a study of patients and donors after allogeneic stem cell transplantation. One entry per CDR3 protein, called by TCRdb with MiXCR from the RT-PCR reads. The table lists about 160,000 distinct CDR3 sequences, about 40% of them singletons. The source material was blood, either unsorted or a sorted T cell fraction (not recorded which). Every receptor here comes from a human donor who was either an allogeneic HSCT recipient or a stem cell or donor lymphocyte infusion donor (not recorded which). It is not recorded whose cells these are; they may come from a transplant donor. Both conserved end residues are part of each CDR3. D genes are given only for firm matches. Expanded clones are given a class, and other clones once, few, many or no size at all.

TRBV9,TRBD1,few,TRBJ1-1,TGTGCCAGCAGCTCAAGACAGGGCCCTGAAGCTTTCTTT,CASSSRQGPEAFF
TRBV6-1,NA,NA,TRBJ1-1,TGTGCCAGCAGTCCCACAGGGACGGCTTTCTTT,CASSPTGTAFF
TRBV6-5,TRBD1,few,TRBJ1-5,TGTGCCAGCAGACATACAGGGGGCAATCAGCCCCAGCATTTT,CASRHTGGNQPQHF
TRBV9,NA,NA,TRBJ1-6,TGTGCCAGCAGCGTAGACCCAAGCCGGAATTCACCCCTCCACTTT,CASSVDPSRNSPLHF
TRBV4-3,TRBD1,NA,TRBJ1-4,TGCGCCAGCAGCCGGTGGACAGGGACTAATGAAAAACTGTTTTTT,CASSRWTGTNEKLFF
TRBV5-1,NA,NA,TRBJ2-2,TGCGCCAGCAGTTGGGGGGACAGAAGCGGGGAGCTGTTTTTT,CASSWGDRSGELFF
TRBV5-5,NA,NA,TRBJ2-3,TGTGCCAGCAGCTTGGACCTAGATACGCAGTATTTT,CASSLDLDTQYF
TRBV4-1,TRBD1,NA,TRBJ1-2,TGCGCCAGCAGCCATGACAGGGCCGGGGGCTACACCTTC,CASSHDRAGGYTF
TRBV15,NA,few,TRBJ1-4,TGTGCCACCAACCCCGGGGGCGCCTCTATTGCAACTAATGAAAAACTGTTTTTT,CATNPGGASIATNEKLFF
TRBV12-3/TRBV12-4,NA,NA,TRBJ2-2,TGTGCCAGCAGTTTGTTTGGGGGAGGCGGGGAGCTGTTTTTT,CASSLFGGGGELFF
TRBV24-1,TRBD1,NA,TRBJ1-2,TGTGCCACCGCGGGACAGGGGTTTAGCGGCTACACCTTC,CATAGQGFSGYTF
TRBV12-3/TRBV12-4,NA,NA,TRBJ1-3,TGTGCCAGCAGTTCAGGGTATGGAAACACCATATATTTT,CASSSGYGNTIYF
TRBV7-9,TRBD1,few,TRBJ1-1,TGTGCCAGCAGCTTCATGCAGGGGGCGAACACTGAAGCTTTCTTT,CASSFMQGANTEAFF
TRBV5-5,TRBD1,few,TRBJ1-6,TGTGCCAGCAGCCTGCCCGGGACAGGGGGTTCACCCCTCCACTTT,CASSLPGTGGSPLHF
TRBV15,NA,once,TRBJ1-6,TGTGCCACCAGCAGAGTTAGGGGTAATTCACCCCTCCACTTT,CATSRVRGNSPLHF
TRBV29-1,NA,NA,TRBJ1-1,TGCAGCACATTAACGCCTCTGAACACTGAAGCTTTCTTT,CSTLTPLNTEAFF
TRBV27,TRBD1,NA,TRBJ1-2,TGTGCCAGCAGCCGGACAGGGACCTTCTATGGCTACACCTTC,CASSRTGTFYGYTF
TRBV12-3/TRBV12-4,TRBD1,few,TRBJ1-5,TGTGCCAGCAGTTTGGGCAGGGGGGTTCAGCCCCAGCATTTT,CASSLGRGVQPQHF
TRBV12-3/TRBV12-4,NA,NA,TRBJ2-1,TGTGCCAGCGGGGGCCGGAGCACGTTCTTC,CASGGRSTFF
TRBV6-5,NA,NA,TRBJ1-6,TGTGCCAGCAGTCCCACCGTGGGGGGCCCCAGTTATAATTCACCCCTCCACTTT,CASSPTVGGPSYNSPLHF
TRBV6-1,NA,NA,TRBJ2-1,TGTGCCAGCAGTGAAGCCCTTACCACCGCCCTTGCGGATGAGCAGTTCTTC,CASSEALTTALADEQFF
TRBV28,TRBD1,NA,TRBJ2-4,TGTGCCAGCAGTCCTTCCGACAGGGGGTTCGGCATTCAGTACTTC,CASSPSDRGFGIQYF
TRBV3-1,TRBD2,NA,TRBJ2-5,TGTGCCAGCAGCCAGCTGACTAGCGGGGGCGAGGCCCAGTACTTC,CASSQLTSGGEAQYF
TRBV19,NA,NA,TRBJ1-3,TGTGCCAGTAGCCCCAGACAACGGGGAAACACCATATATTTT,CASSPRQRGNTIYF
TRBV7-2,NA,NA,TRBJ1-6,TGTGCCAGCAGCCACGGGACGGAATCACCCCTCCACTTT,CASSHGTESPLHF
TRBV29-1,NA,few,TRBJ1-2,TGCAGCGTTGAGTCCGGGACTACTAGGACCTATGGCTACACCTTC,CSVESGTTRTYGYTF
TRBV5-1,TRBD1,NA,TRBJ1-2,TGCGCCAGCAGCTTGGGAGGGACAGTCTATGGCTACACCTTC,CASSLGGTVYGYTF
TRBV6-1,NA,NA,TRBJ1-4,TGTGCCAGCAGTGTCCCGGGGAGGGAAAAACTGTTTTTT,CASSVPGREKLFF
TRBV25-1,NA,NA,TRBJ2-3,TGTGCCAGCAGTGATCGAGGGTTGGGCACAGATACGCAGTATTTT,CASSDRGLGTDTQYF
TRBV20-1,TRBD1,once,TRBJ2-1,TGCAGTGCTAGAGATGTCAGGACAGGGGACGGTGAGCAGTTCTTC,CSARDVRTGDGEQFF
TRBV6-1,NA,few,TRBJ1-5,TGTGCCAGCAGTGAAGTATCGGTCAATCAGCCCCAGCATTTT,CASSEVSVNQPQHF
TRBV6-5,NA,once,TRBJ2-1,TGTGCCAGCGCTCGGGGAGGTGAGCAGTTCTTC,CASARGGEQFF
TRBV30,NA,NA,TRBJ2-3,TGTGCCTGGAGTGGCCCCGGCACAGATACGCAGTATTTT,CAWSGPGTDTQYF
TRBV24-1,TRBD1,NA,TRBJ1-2,TGTACCACCAGTGATCGGGACAGGGACTATGGCTACACCTTC,CTTSDRDRDYGYTF
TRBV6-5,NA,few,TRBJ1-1,TGTGCCAGCACGTATATGGGGGGTAGGAACACTGAAGCTTTCTTT,CASTYMGGRNTEAFF
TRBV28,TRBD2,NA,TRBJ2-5,TGTGCCAGCAGTTCTTATAGACTAGCGGGGGTCCAAGAGACCCAGTACTTC,CASSSYRLAGVQETQYF
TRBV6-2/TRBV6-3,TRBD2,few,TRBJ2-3,TGTGCCAGCAGTTTAGTTCCTAGCGGGGATACGCAGTATTTT,CASSLVPSGDTQYF
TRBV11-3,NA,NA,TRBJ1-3,TGTGCCAGCAGCTGGAGGAAAGGGCCCATATATTTT,CASSWRKGPIYF
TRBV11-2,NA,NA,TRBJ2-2,TGTGCCAGCAGCTTAGATCTCGCCGGGGAGCTGTTTTTT,CASSLDLAGELFF
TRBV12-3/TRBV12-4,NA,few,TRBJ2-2,TGTGCCAGCAGTTTCCAGGTTTTAAACACCGGGGAGCTGTTTTTT,CASSFQVLNTGELFF
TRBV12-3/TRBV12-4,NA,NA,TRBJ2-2,TGTGCCAGCAGCCCGGGACTTTACACCGGGGAGCTGTTTTTT,CASSPGLYTGELFF
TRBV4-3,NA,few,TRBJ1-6,TGCGCCAGCAGCACTTCCAGTGCTTCCTATAATTCACCCCTCCACTTT,CASSTSSASYNSPLHF
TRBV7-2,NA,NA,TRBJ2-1,TGTGCCAGCAGCTTAGTGGTACGGGCTTCTAAGCAAGAGCAGTTCTTC,CASSLVVRASKQEQFF